Shown below are 28 T cell receptor beta chains from a single sample sequenced in a study of graft-versus-host responses after intestinal transplantation. Once graft tissue had been processed, intraepithelial and lamina propria lymphocytes were released. Only in-frame clones appear in the TCRdb table, and some are missing; sequencing was by immunoSEQ multiplex PCR. The sample includes 11,000 to 15,000 clones, 77% of them seen just once. This specimen consisted of ileum tissue, obtained roughly 26 days after intestinal transplant. Receptors originate from a human patient who received an intestinal transplant, so some T cells may come from the graft donor.

The chain couples TRBV19 to TRBJ1-2, with unresolved D. The V end lost 7 bases, the J end lost 6 bases, and 15 bases lay between the germline ends. The germline V gene has CDR1 LNHDA and CDR2 SQIVND (reference sequence). The CDR3 length is 13 residues. This CDR3 reads CASTHLGFDGYTF. The CDR3 DNA reads as TGTGCCAGTACCCACCTCGGGTTCGATGGCTACACCTTC.

The chain recombines TRBV23-1 with TRBJ1-6; D gene ambiguous. TRBV23-1 qualifies as an ORF whose function is uncertain. The V end was cut by 4 bases, the J end by 5 bases, with 15 bases between. This CDR3 comprises 16 residues. CDR3 sequence: CASSPPGRENNSPLHF. The CDR3 DNA sequence: TGCGCCAGCAGTCCCCCAGGCCGGGAAAATAATTCACCCCTCCACTTT.

V gene TRBV30 combines with J gene TRBJ2-5; 10 bases match TRBD2. The length of the CDR3 is 14 residues. The V segment lost 0 bases and the J segment 4 bases; nucleotides outside the gene matches: 2. Germline assignment: CDR1 GTSNPN and CDR2 SVGIG (reference sequence). CDR3 DNA: TGTGCCTGGAGTGTCCTAGCGGGGGCAGAGACCCAGTACTTC. It yields the protein CAWSVLAGAETQYF. Using reference TRBV30 and TRBJ2-5 for the parts outside the CDR3, the full variable domain is SQTIHQWPATLVQPVGSPLSLECTVEGTSNPNLYWYRQAAGRGLQLLFYSVGIGQISSEVPQNLSASRPQDRQFILSSKKLLLSDSGFYLCAWSVLAGAETQYFGPGTRLLVL.

V and J are TRBV28 and TRBJ1-5, with D tentatively TRBD1 (5 bases). V gave up 6 bases and J gave up 3 bases, with 15 bases separating them. The V gene's germline CDR1 is MDHEN and CDR2 SYDVKM. The CDR3 extends over 15 amino acids. The chain's CDR3 is CASSQTVNINQPQHF. The CDR3 DNA is TGTGCCAGCAGCCAGACAGTCAATATCAATCAGCCCCAGCATTTT. The full variable domain, in which reference TRBV28 and TRBJ1-5 provide the parts outside the CDR3, is DVKVTQSSRYLVKRTGEKVFLECVQDMDHENMFWYRQDPGLGLRLIYFSYDVKMKEKGDIPEGYSVSREKKERFSLILESASTNQTSMYLCASSQTVNINQPQHFGDGTRLSIL.

The gene calls are TRBV6-1 and TRBJ2-1; tentative D call: TRBD1 (6 bases). Looked up from germline, CDR1 is MNHNS and CDR2 is SASEGT. The CDR3 loop spans 13 amino acids. With 8 bases removed from V and 2 bases from J, the gap between germline ends came to 10 bases. Here the CDR3 reads CASYRTAYNEQFF. The CDR3 DNA follows: TGTGCCAGCTACCGGACAGCCTACAATGAGCAGTTCTTC.

The chain uses TRBV11-1 and TRBJ2-5, with TRBD2 identical over 8 bases. Germline V gene lookup returns CDR1 SGHAT and CDR2 FQDESV (reference sequence). CDR3 size: 17 residues. The V and J ends lost 5 bases and 5 bases, in that order; junction bases with no gene match: 16. The CDR3 spells CASSQTRIIAGLETQYF. CDR3 nucleotides: TGTGCCAGCAGCCAAACTAGAATAATAGCGGGGTTGGAGACCCAGTACTTC.

The chain uses TRBV4-2 and TRBJ2-7; the match to TRBD2 covers 10 bases. CDR1 LGHNA and CDR2 YNFKEQ come from the germline V gene. The CDR3 has 19 residues. J lost 0 bases, V lost 5 bases, and 16 bases had no gene match. The DNA for the CDR3 is TGTGCCAGCAGCTCACTAGCGGGGACCGCAAAAAGCATCTCCTACGAGCAGTACTTC. Translated: CASSSLAGTAKSISYEQYF.

This clone was observed a single time. The chain recombines TRBV25-1 with TRBJ1-6, with D uncertain. The CDR3 has 15 amino acids. In germline, CDR1 is MGHDK, CDR2 SYGVNS. The V gene lost 2 bases and the J gene lost 0 bases, with 5 bases spanning the gap. CDR3 sequence: CASSEIGSYNSPLHF. In nucleotides, the CDR3 is TGTGCCAGCAGTGAAATCGGCTCCTATAATTCACCCCTCCACTTT. Together with reference TRBV25-1 and TRBJ1-6, the CDR3 gives the full variable domain: EADIYQTPRYLVIGTGKKITLECSQTMGHDKMYWYQQDPGMELHLIHYSYGVNSTEKGDLSSESTVSRIRTEHFPLTLESARPSHTSQYLCASSEIGSYNSPLHFGNGTRLTVT.

J is TRBJ2-1 and V is TRBV7-9, with 8 bases fitting TRBD2. The J segment lost 8 bases and the V segment lost 5 bases, leaving 5 bases of the junction unmatched. CDR1 is SEHNR, CDR2 FQNEAQ, per germline (reference sequence). This CDR3 is built from 13 residues. The CDR3 nucleotides are TGTGCCAGCAGCCCCGGACTAGCCGATGAGCAGTTCTTC. Protein: CASSPGLADEQFF.

This clone was recorded once. The chain uses TRBV21-1 and TRBJ1-6; the D call TRBD1 from the table was never checked on the DNA. TRBV21-1 is a listed pseudogene. CDR3 length: 15 residues. The CDR3 coding sequence is TGTGCCAGCAGCAAAGCCGGGACAGGGGATTCACCCCTCCACTTT. Protein sequence: CASSKAGTGDSPLHF.

The genes are TRBV28 and TRBJ2-3; TRBD2 agrees at 13 bases. This CDR3 spans 17 amino acids. Looked up from germline, CDR1 is MDHEN and CDR2 is SYDVKM. V lost 6 bases, J lost 1 base, and 7 bases stayed unmatched. CDR3 in amino acids: CASSYAGLAGGTDTQYF. The CDR3 DNA reads as TGTGCCAGCAGCTACGCCGGACTAGCGGGGGGCACAGATACGCAGTATTTT.

In this sample, this clone turned up a few times. V gene TRBV28 combines with J gene TRBJ1-2; D is perhaps TRBD1 (6 bases). The CDR3 contains 14 residues. The germline V and J ends were trimmed by 4 bases and 6 bases, with 15 bases remaining between them. Germline CDR1 MDHEN, CDR2 SYDVKM. CDR3 loop: CASSSWGLGDGYTF. CDR3 sequence (DNA): TGTGCCAGCAGTTCCTGGGGGCTTGGAGATGGCTACACCTTC.

CDR3: CASSLRVKTGGVSNEKLFF. CDR3 coding DNA: TGTGCCAGCAGCTTACGAGTCAAGACAGGGGGCGTCTCTAATGAAAAACTGTTTTTT. The chain couples TRBV7-8 to TRBJ1-4, with 10 bases fitting TRBD1. CDR1 SGHVS and CDR2 FQNEAQ come from the germline V gene. The CDR3 totals 19 residues. Trimming cost V 2 bases and J 3 bases; bases outside gene matches: 12.

The V call is TRBV5-4, the J call TRBJ2-7, with TRBD1 as a possible D gene (6 bases). There are 17 residues in the CDR3. Germline assignment: CDR1 SGHNT and CDR2 YYREEE (reference sequence). V was cut by 0 bases and J by 6 bases, with 22 bases left in between. The DNA of the CDR3 is TGTGCCAGCAGCTTGGCAGGGGCCCGGAACGTCGGCGTCGAGCAGTACGTC. Its protein product is CASSLAGARNVGVEQYV.

The chain joins TRBV2 to TRBJ1-6; D unclear. V lost 6 bases and J lost 7, with 16 bases in between. Germline lookup yields CDR1 SNHLY and CDR2 FYNNEI. CDR3 length equals 15 residues. For the CDR3, the DNA is TGTGCCAGCAGGAGGGCTTCCGGGATGAATTCACCCCTCCACTTT. This translates into CASRRASGMNSPLHF.

This chain links TRBV6-1 with TRBJ1-3, with TRBD1 as a possible D gene (5 bases). Germline CDR1 reads MNHNS; CDR2 reads SASEGT. Deletions cut 2 bases from V and 6 bases from J, with 11 bases between. CDR3 length: 14 amino acids. The CDR3 bases are TGTGCCAGCAGTGAATCTCAGGGAACAAACACCATATATTTT. Its translation: CASSESQGTNTIYF.

This clone was recorded only once. The chain couples TRBV2 to TRBJ1-2; tentatively, D is TRBD1 (6 bases). Germline loops: CDR1 SNHLY, CDR2 FYNNEI. The CDR3 is 13 residues long. V lost 7 bases, J lost 4 bases, and 13 bases lay in between. The CDR3 spells CASIRDRRYGYTF. The CDR3 nucleotides read TGTGCCAGCATACGAGACAGGCGCTATGGCTACACCTTC.

The chain couples TRBV28 to TRBJ2-1; 7 positions agree with TRBD1. The V gene end was trimmed by 3 bases and the J gene end by 3 bases; junction bases not matched to a gene: 5. Germline CDR1 reads MDHEN; CDR2 reads SYDVKM. There are 15 residues in the CDR3. CDR3 in DNA: TGTGCCAGCAGTTTCGAGGGGGCCCTCTACAATGAGCAGTTCTTC. Protein: CASSFEGALYNEQFF.

The chain employs TRBV5-4 and TRBJ2-1; D perhaps matches TRBD1 (5 bases). The CDR3 loop spans 13 amino acids. Looked up from germline, CDR1 is SGHNT and CDR2 is YYREEE (reference sequence). V lost 4 bases and J lost 5, with 10 bases in between. CDR3 amino acids: CASSNRFNNEQFF. The CDR3, as DNA: TGTGCCAGCAGCAACAGGTTTAACAATGAGCAGTTCTTC.

The chain carries TRBV4-1 and TRBJ1-1; weak D call: TRBD1 (6 bases). This CDR3 contains 15 residues. With 1 base removed from V and 2 bases from J, the gap between germline ends came to 11 bases. Per the germline V gene, CDR1 is MGHRA and CDR2 is YSYEKL. CDR3 DNA sequence: TGCGCCAGCAGCCAAGGGGTGGGGGCCAACACTGAAGCTTTCTTT. Its translation is CASSQGVGANTEAFF.

The rearrangement links TRBV10-3 to TRBJ2-6; TRBD1 agrees at 10 bases. Germline V gene sequence: CDR1 ENHRY, CDR2 SYGVKD. This CDR3 has 18 residues. Unmatched junction bases numbered 6, after V lost 2 bases and J lost 2 bases. The CDR3 nucleotides read TGTGCCATCAGTGAGACGGGACAGGGGCGAGCTGGGGCCAACGTCCTGACTTTC. Its protein is CAISETGQGRAGANVLTF.

V gene TRBV2 combines with J gene TRBJ1-5, with D possibly matching TRBD1 (5 bases). This CDR3 is built from 14 residues. V shed 2 bases and J shed 6 bases, with 11 bases lying between them. CDR1 and CDR2 (germline): SNHLY, FYNNEI. The CDR3 DNA reads TGTGCCAGCAGTGAAATAGCAGGGATTCAGCCCCAGCATTTT. Protein: CASSEIAGIQPQHF.

V and J are TRBV6-6 and TRBJ2-1; 8 nucleotides align to TRBD2. J gave up 5 bases and V 4 bases, and 7 bases lay outside the gene matches. In germline, CDR1 is MNHNY, CDR2 SVGAGI (reference sequence). The CDR3 is 15 amino acids. This chain's CDR3 is CASSLEREYHNEQFF. The CDR3 DNA reads as TGTGCCAGCAGTTTGGAGCGGGAGTACCACAATGAGCAGTTCTTC.

The chain has TRBV28 and TRBJ1-5; TRBD1 aligns across 7 bases. This CDR3 is 15 amino acids long. V shed 4 bases, J shed 0 bases, and the junction held 3 bases outside the gene matches. The V gene's germline CDR1 is MDHEN and CDR2 SYDVKM. CDR3 residues: CASSYRGDSNQPQHF. The CDR3 region has the DNA TGTGCCAGCAGTTACAGGGGCGATAGCAATCAGCCCCAGCATTTT. Together with reference TRBV28 and TRBJ1-5, the CDR3 gives the full variable domain: DVKVTQSSRYLVKRTGEKVFLECVQDMDHENMFWYRQDPGLGLRLIYFSYDVKMKEKGDIPEGYSVSREKKERFSLILESASTNQTSMYLCASSYRGDSNQPQHFGDGTRLSIL.

The J gene is TRBJ2-5, the V gene TRBV6-4; weak D call: TRBD1 (5 bases). CDR1 and CDR2 from the germline V gene are MRHNA and SNTAGT. The V end lost 2 bases, the J end lost 4 bases, and 11 bases lay between the germline ends. The CDR3 runs to 14 residues. The CDR3 is CASSDVGAGETQYF. CDR3 DNA sequence: TGTGCCAGCAGTGACGTTGGGGCCGGAGAGACCCAGTACTTC.

The chain employs TRBV5-4 and TRBJ1-1; D gene ambiguous. The CDR3 runs to 19 residues. V was cut by 9 bases and J by 1 base, with 31 bases left in between. Germline assignment: CDR1 SGHNT and CDR2 YYREEE (reference sequence). Here the CDR3 reads CATSDPELMSRDKNTEAFF. CDR3 nucleotide sequence: TGTGCCACCTCCGACCCTGAGCTTATGTCCCGCGACAAGAACACTGAAGCTTTCTTT.

The V gene is TRBV6-6, the J gene TRBJ1-2; 8 bases line up with TRBD1. Germline V gene lookup returns CDR1 MNHNY and CDR2 SVGAGI (reference sequence). V lost 2 bases, J lost 4 bases, and 6 bases stayed unmatched. The CDR3 covers 15 residues. The CDR3 reads CASSYPRTGTYGYTF. CDR3 DNA: TGTGCCAGCAGTTACCCGAGGACAGGGACCTATGGCTACACCTTC.

This clone was seen just once. This chain connects TRBV5-4 to TRBJ2-1, with 9 bases lining up with TRBD2. Trimming at V came to 1 base and at J to 7 bases, leaving 3 bases not matched to a gene. CDR3 length: 14 amino acids. In germline, CDR1 is SGHNT, CDR2 YYREEE (reference sequence). CDR3: CASSLLGLANEQFF. Written as DNA, the CDR3 is TGTGCCAGCAGCTTGTTAGGACTAGCGAATGAGCAGTTCTTC.